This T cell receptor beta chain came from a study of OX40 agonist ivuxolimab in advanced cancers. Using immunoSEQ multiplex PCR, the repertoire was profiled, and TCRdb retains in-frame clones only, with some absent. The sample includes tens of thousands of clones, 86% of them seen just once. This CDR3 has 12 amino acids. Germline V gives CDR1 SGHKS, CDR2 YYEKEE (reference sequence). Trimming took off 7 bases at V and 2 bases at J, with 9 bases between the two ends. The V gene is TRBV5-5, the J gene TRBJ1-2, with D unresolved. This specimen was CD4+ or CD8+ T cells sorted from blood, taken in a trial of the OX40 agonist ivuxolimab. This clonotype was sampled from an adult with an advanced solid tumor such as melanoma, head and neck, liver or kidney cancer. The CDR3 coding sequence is TGTGCCAGCGCTTTAAGCAACTATGGCTACACCTTC. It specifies CASALSNYGYTF.